These 14 T cell receptor beta chains share one sample of origin, sequenced in a study of shared clonotypes between healthy human individuals (dated by TCRdb to the early 2020s). The library came from the immunoSEQ multiplex PCR assay. In its TCRdb copy, this immuneACCESS table keeps in-frame sequences only and misses some clones. Where compared with another copy, unresolved V genes explain less than half of these, and the others have no known cause. The sample data list about a million clones, and 70% to 85% of these were observed just once. About 0.94% of the sample is in the top ten clones. The sequenced sample was memory CD4+ T cells from PBMCs. The sample's cell subset or site label, in plain terms: CD45RA-negative fraction. All receptors derive from a man aged 18 to 29 in good health. Some clones in this sample may be carry-over from other donors' samples.

Here the CDR3 DNA reads TGTGCCAGCAGCTTAGTGACAGGGACCACTGAAGCTTTCTTT. Its translation: CASSLVTGTTEAFF. The genes are TRBV7-2 and TRBJ1-1, with 7 bases identical to TRBD1. CDR1 is SGHTA and CDR2 is FQGNSA in the germline V gene. This CDR3 is 14 amino acids long. With 1 base clipped from V and 4 bases from J, the junction kept 3 bases outside the gene matches.

The CDR3: CASSLLGVRGWAYEQYF. CDR3 nucleotides: TGTGCCAGCAGCTTACTGGGTGTGAGGGGATGGGCCTACGAGCAGTACTTC. The J gene is TRBJ2-7, the V gene TRBV7-2; either TRBD1 or TRBD2 may fit D (5 bases each). Germline CDR1 and CDR2: SGHTA and FQGNSA. This CDR3 spans 17 amino acids. V was pared by 2 bases and J by 2 bases, with 19 bases between.

The chain is built from TRBV11-2 and TRBJ2-7; 7 positions agree with TRBD1. CDR1 and CDR2 (germline): SGHAT, FQNNGV. The CDR3 is 14 amino acids. Losses at the gene ends were 6 bases for V and 1 base for J; bases not matched to a gene: 6. CDR3 DNA sequence: TGTGCCAGCAGGGCGGACAGGTGGTCCTACGAGCAGTACTTC. It codes for CASRADRWSYEQYF.

As to this clone: Just one base apart from a much larger clone, this may be a read error. The same CDR3 is also encoded by other DNA sequences in this sample. The V gene is TRBV4-2, the J gene TRBJ1-5; weak D call: TRBD1 (5 bases). Germline assignment: CDR1 LGHNA and CDR2 YNFKEQ. The CDR3 has 15 amino acids. The CDR3 spells CASSQEFWGNQPQHF. In nucleotides, the CDR3 is TGTGCCAGCAGCCAAGAGTTTTGGGGCAACCAGCCCCAGCATTTT.

This rearrangement joins TRBV5-1 to TRBJ2-7; 11 nucleotides agree with TRBD2. The CDR3 totals 14 residues. The germline gives CDR1 SGHRS, CDR2 YFSETQ. J was trimmed by 6 bases and V by 4 bases; bases with no gene match: 6. The CDR3 bases are TGCGCCAGCAGCCCGGGACTAGCGGCGGGCGAGCAGTACTTC. Translating it yields CASSPGLAAGEQYF.

This sequence joins TRBV6-5 and TRBJ1-2; tentatively, D is TRBD1 (5 bases). Trimming stripped 10 bases from V and 0 bases from J, with 12 bases between. Looked up from germline, CDR1 is MNHEY and CDR2 is SVGAGI. This CDR3 region has 13 residues. The CDR3 DNA follows: TGTGCCACCTTCGACAGATCTAACTATGGCTACACCTTC. Its translation: CATFDRSNYGYTF.

The chain links TRBV2 to TRBJ2-7; TRBD1 is a possible D gene (6 bases). CDR3 size: 14 residues. V was cut by 7 bases and J by 5 bases, with 18 bases left in between. Germline V gives CDR1 SNHLY, CDR2 FYNNEI. The CDR3 nucleotides read TGTGCCAGCACCTTGGGGGCGGGCGTCAACGAGCAGTACTTC. Protein product: CASTLGAGVNEQYF.

This clone was counted between two and nine times. The chain employs TRBV4-3 and TRBJ2-2; possibly TRBD2 for D (5 bases). The V gene's germline CDR1 is LGHNA and CDR2 YSLEER. CDR3 length: 16 amino acids. The V end lost 1 base, the J end lost 1 base, and 10 bases lay between the germline ends. CDR3 sequence reads: CASSQGLAMNTGELFF. The CDR3, as DNA: TGCGCCAGCAGCCAAGGGCTAGCAATGAACACCGGGGAGCTGTTTTTT.

This clone came up once. The V gene is TRBV2, the J gene TRBJ2-1, with no clear D. Per germline, CDR1 SNHLY and CDR2 FYNNEI. CDR3 length equals 11 residues. V lost 7 bases and J 8 bases, leaving 9 bases between the germline ends. CDR3 DNA: TGTGCCAGCAAAAAGGTACATGAGCAGTTCTTC. This gives the protein CASKKVHEQFF.

The V and J genes are TRBV29-1 and TRBJ1-5; D not certain. CDR1 SQVTM and CDR2 ANQGSEA come from the germline V gene. The CDR3 is 13 amino acids. V shed 3 bases and J shed 1 base, with 7 bases lying between them. The CDR3 DNA is TGCAGCGTTGAGGAGGACAGCAATCAGCCCCAGCATTTT. The encoded protein is CSVEEDSNQPQHF.

This rearrangement joins TRBV7-7 to TRBJ2-5; TRBD1 matches at 9 bases. The V and J ends lost 3 bases and 5 bases, in that order; junction bases with no gene match: 4. CDR1 and CDR2 from the germline V gene are SSHAT and FNYEAQ (reference sequence). The CDR3 is 14 residues long. The CDR3 loop is CASSFAGTGETQYF. CDR3 sequence (DNA): TGTGCCAGCAGCTTTGCTGGGACAGGGGAGACCCAGTACTTC.

The chain has TRBV7-6 and TRBJ2-3; 9 nucleotides line up with TRBD2. V shed 4 bases, J shed 4 bases, and the junction held 15 bases outside the gene matches. The CDR3 spans 18 residues. In germline, CDR1 is SGHVS, CDR2 FNYEAQ. CDR3 bases: TGTGCCAGCAGCTCCTCACCTGGGACTAGCTTATTCGCAGATACGCAGTATTTT. Translated: CASSSSPGTSLFADTQYF.

The V gene is TRBV9, the J gene TRBJ2-1; 14 bases line up with TRBD2. CDR1 is SGDLS and CDR2 is YYNGEE in the germline V gene. With V trimmed by 4 bases and J by 6 bases, 9 bases remained unmatched. The CDR3 covers 17 residues. The CDR3 DNA reads TGTGCCAGCAGCTCCGCTAGTGGACTAGCGGGAGGCAATGAGCAGTTCTTC. Its protein product is CASSSASGLAGGNEQFF.

The J gene is TRBJ2-1, the V gene TRBV10-2; perhaps TRBD2 as D (5 bases). Germline V CDR1 and CDR2: WSHSY, SAAADI. The length of the CDR3 is 13 residues. Trimming pared 6 bases from V and 4 bases from J, leaving 10 bases between. CDR3 DNA: TGCGCCAGCAGACTAGACCATTACAATGAGCAGTTCTTC. It translates to CASRLDHYNEQFF.